The 26 T cell receptor beta chains reported below all come from one sample, sequenced in a study of blood T cell repertoires in COVID-19. Only in-frame clones appear in the TCRdb table, and some are missing; sequencing was by immunoSEQ multiplex PCR. The sample includes 150,000 to 200,000 clones, 70% to 85% of them seen just once. Input material: peripheral blood. These receptors were taken from a woman aged 80 or older with acute or convalescent COVID-19.

The rearrangement uses TRBV18 and TRBJ2-3; TRBD2 matches at 13 bases. The CDR3 length is 15 residues. J was trimmed by 5 bases and V by 2 bases; bases with no gene match: 1. The V gene's germline CDR1 is KGHSH and CDR2 LQKENI. The CDR3 bases are TGTGCCAGCTCACCAGGACTAGCGGGGGTAGATACGCAGTATTTT. Translating gives CASSPGLAGVDTQYF.

This clone was observed a handful of times. This sequence joins TRBV5-5 and TRBJ1-6; 7 bases align to TRBD1. CDR1 is SGHKS, CDR2 YYEKEE, per germline (reference sequence). The trim removed 3 bases at V and 0 bases at J, leaving 3 bases unmatched. The CDR3 is 16 amino acids. CDR3 DNA: TGTGCCAGCAGCTGGGGACAGAGCTCCTATAATTCACCCCTCCACTTT. This translates into CASSWGQSSYNSPLHF.

The chain combines TRBV5-8 with TRBJ1-5; tentatively, D is TRBD1 (6 bases). The CDR3 contains 14 residues. Trimming shortened V by 2 bases and J by 4 bases, and 10 bases separated the two germline ends. CDR1 and CDR2 from the germline V gene are SGHTS and YDEGEE. CDR3 region: CASSFRGSNQPQHF. CDR3 bases: TGTGCCAGCAGCTTCAGGGGATCTAATCAGCCCCAGCATTTT.

This chain joins TRBV25-1 and TRBJ1-2, with TRBD1 matching 8 bases. CDR3 length: 13 amino acids. CDR1 MGHDK and CDR2 SYGVNS come from the germline V gene. The ends lost 6 bases at V and 6 bases at J; junction bases unmatched: 6. CDR3 amino acids: CASRDRVANGYTF. CDR3 coding DNA: TGTGCCAGCAGGGACAGGGTAGCCAATGGCTACACCTTC.

With respect to this clone: One junction end does not reproduce the germline sequence, and a read error may be involved. The V call is TRBV18, the J call TRBJ2-2, with D perhaps TRBD2 (5 bases). CDR1 and CDR2 from the germline V gene are KGHSH and LQKENI. The CDR3 has 17 amino acids. The CDR3 nucleotides read TGTGCCAGCTCACCACCGGCTAGCTCTACGAAAACCGGGGAGCTGTTTTTT. It yields the protein CASSPPASSTKTGELFF.

CDR3 coding DNA: TGTGCCAGCAGCCTGGGACTAGCGGTAGCCAAAAACATTCAGTACTTC. Translating gives CASSLGLAVAKNIQYF. The chain recombines TRBV7-9 with TRBJ2-4; 11 nucleotides align to TRBD2. The CDR3 runs 16 residues. V lost 5 bases and J lost 0; bases outside the gene matches: 3. Per the germline V gene, CDR1 is SEHNR and CDR2 is FQNEAQ (reference sequence).

This chain joins TRBV6-1 and TRBJ1-6, with 11 positions matching TRBD1. After removal of 3 bases from V and 2 bases from J, the junction contained 6 bases not matched to a gene. There are 18 residues in the CDR3. The germline V gene has CDR1 MNHNS and CDR2 SASEGT. CDR3 coding DNA: TGTGCCAGCAGTGAGGCCGGGACAGGGGGAACCTATAATTCACCCCTCCACTTT. Translation: CASSEAGTGGTYNSPLHF.

CDR3 coding DNA: TGTGCCAGCAAGGACAGCTTCTCCTTTGATGGCTACACCTTC. Its protein is CASKDSFSFDGYTF. The genes are TRBV6-5 and TRBJ1-2; a weak D match, TRBD1 (6 bases). The V gene lost 7 bases and the J gene lost 6 bases, with 18 bases spanning the gap. The CDR3 contains 14 residues. From germline, CDR1 is MNHEY and CDR2 SVGAGI.

The chain has TRBV7-9 and TRBJ1-4, with a tentative D call TRBD1 (5 bases). The CDR3 length is 12 residues. V lost 5 bases to trimming and J lost 14 bases, with 15 bases between them. Germline CDR1 SEHNR, CDR2 FQNEAQ (reference sequence). The CDR3 region is CASSPGGLSLFF. Written as DNA, the CDR3 is TGTGCCAGCAGCCCCGGGGGTCTTAGTCTGTTTTTT.

The gene calls are TRBV7-9 and TRBJ1-1; D is unresolved. In germline, CDR1 is SEHNR, CDR2 FQNEAQ (reference sequence). Trimming pared 6 bases from V and 0 bases from J, leaving 8 bases between. The CDR3 length is 13 residues. The CDR3 DNA is TGTGCCAGCAGGGCACAGATGAACACTGAAGCTTTCTTT. Its protein is CASRAQMNTEAFF.

This clone was observed once. The V call is TRBV5-6, the J call TRBJ1-1; the match to TRBD1 covers 7 bases. This CDR3 is 13 amino acids long. The trim removed 2 bases at V and 9 bases at J, leaving 7 bases unmatched. Germline CDR1 is SGHDT and CDR2 is YYEEEE. The CDR3 spells CASSFRPGQKAFF. As DNA, the CDR3 is TGTGCCAGCAGCTTTCGACCGGGACAGAAAGCTTTCTTT.

The V call is TRBV7-9, the J call TRBJ1-2; no definite D call. V lost 2 bases and J lost 0, with 7 bases in between. The CDR3 has 14 amino acids. CDR1 SEHNR and CDR2 FQNEAQ come from the germline V gene (reference sequence). The CDR3 loop reads CASSLMGPNYGYTF. The CDR3 DNA follows: TGTGCCAGCAGCTTAATGGGCCCTAACTATGGCTACACCTTC.

The J gene is TRBJ2-2, the V gene TRBV7-2; possibly TRBD2 for D (5 bases). Germline lookup yields CDR1 SGHTA and CDR2 FQGNSA. This CDR3 contains 14 residues. V was shortened by 6 bases and J by 5 bases, with 13 bases between the two germline ends. The CDR3 region has the DNA TGTGCCAGCAGTTGGACTTACCCGACCGGGGAGCTGTTTTTT. This translates into CASSWTYPTGELFF.

The count of this clone is one. The rearrangement uses TRBV18 and TRBJ2-3; 8 bases are a match to TRBD2. This CDR3 region has 17 residues. Germline lookup yields CDR1 KGHSH and CDR2 LQKENI. With V trimmed by 0 bases and J by 0 bases, 5 bases remained unmatched. This CDR3 is CASSPPRGGPSTDTQYF. CDR3 DNA: TGTGCCAGCTCACCACCCCGGGGGGGCCCTAGCACAGATACGCAGTATTTT.

The rearrangement links TRBV30 to TRBJ2-1; TRBD2 aligns across 9 bases. Germline CDR1 is GTSNPN and CDR2 is SVGIG (reference sequence). This CDR3 comprises 15 residues. After removal of 1 base from V and 9 bases from J, the junction contained 10 bases not matched to a gene. The CDR3 is CAWSEGSGGRSEQFF. CDR3 coding DNA: TGTGCCTGGAGTGAGGGTAGCGGGGGCCGTAGTGAGCAGTTCTTC.

V is TRBV12-3 or TRBV12-4 and J is TRBJ2-7, with D possibly being TRBD2 (5 bases). The CDR3 extends over 13 amino acids. V lost 3 bases and J 0 bases, leaving 6 bases between the germline ends. CDR3 DNA sequence: TGTGCCAGCAGTTTGGCGGGCTCCTACGAGCAGTACTTC. Amino acid sequence: CASSLAGSYEQYF.

V and J are TRBV4-1 and TRBJ1-5; D might be TRBD1 (6 bases). Germline values: CDR1 MGHRA, CDR2 YSYEKL. V lost 6 bases, J lost 2 bases, and 20 bases lay in between. The CDR3 has 17 residues. CDR3 DNA: TGCGCCAGCAGACATAATTGGGAGGGGGATGGCAATCAGCCCCAGCATTTT. Amino acids: CASRHNWEGDGNQPQHF.

V and J are TRBV27 and TRBJ2-2; 7 nucleotides align to TRBD1. The germline gives CDR1 MNHEY, CDR2 SMNVEV (reference sequence). V lost 3 bases to trimming and J lost 7 bases; unmatched junction nucleotides: 8. CDR3 length equals 15 residues. CDR3 nucleotide sequence: TGTGCCAGCAGTTTTAGACAGGGAATAGGCGGGGAGCTGTTTTTT. As protein: CASSFRQGIGGELFF.

This clone was found once. The chain has TRBV19 and TRBJ1-4, with D possibly TRBD1 on 5 matching bases. V was clipped by 4 bases and J by 6 bases, with 15 bases between them. CDR1 and CDR2 from the germline V gene are LNHDA and SQIVND (reference sequence). This CDR3 spans 15 amino acids. The CDR3, as DNA: TGTGCCAGTAGTAGGCCCAGGGTCGATGATGAAAAACTGTTTTTT. Translating it yields CASSRPRVDDEKLFF.

The chain carries TRBV9 and TRBJ1-2, with a possible D match to TRBD1 (6 bases). Germline CDR1 SGDLS, CDR2 YYNGEE. V lost 4 bases and J lost 8, with 9 bases in between. The CDR3 spans 11 residues. The CDR3 loop is CASSSGVGYTF. CDR3 in DNA: TGTGCCAGCAGCTCAGGGGTGGGCTACACCTTC.

This sequence joins TRBV10-3 and TRBJ2-2, with D possibly TRBD1 on 6 matching bases. V lost 0 bases, J lost 5 bases, and 13 bases lay in between. Germline V gene sequence: CDR1 ENHRY, CDR2 SYGVKD. CDR3 length equals 16 residues. Here the CDR3 reads CAISESLQGETGELFF. The CDR3 bases are TGTGCCATCAGTGAGTCCTTACAGGGCGAAACCGGGGAGCTGTTTTTT.

In DNA, the CDR3 is TGCGCCAGCAGCGTGGACGCTACCTACGAGCAGTACTTC. It is translated as CASSVDATYEQYF. J is TRBJ2-7 and V is TRBV5-1, with D hard to call. Trimming left V 4 bases short and J 2 bases short, with 10 bases between. This CDR3 has 13 residues. Germline CDR1 is SGHRS and CDR2 is YFSETQ.

The V and J genes are TRBV11-2 and TRBJ2-7; D perhaps matches TRBD2 (6 bases). The CDR3 loop spans 15 amino acids. Germline V gives CDR1 SGHAT, CDR2 FQNNGV. Trimming took 1 base from V and 4 from J, leaving 14 bases between them. The CDR3 coding sequence is TGTGCCAGCAGCTTAGGGACGGGAGTGGCGTACGAGCAGTACTTC. Protein product: CASSLGTGVAYEQYF.

The V and J genes are TRBV2 and TRBJ1-1; D might be TRBD1 (5 bases). V shed 7 bases and J shed 0 bases, with 9 bases lying between them. The CDR3 spans 13 residues. Germline V CDR1 and CDR2: SNHLY, FYNNEI. The DNA for the CDR3 is TGTGCCAGCACCGCGACAGTGAACACTGAAGCTTTCTTT. It specifies CASTATVNTEAFF. Complete variable domain (other parts from reference TRBV2 and TRBJ1-1): EPEVTQTPSHQVTQMGQEVILRCVPISNHLYFYWYRQILGQKVEFLVSFYNNEISEKSEIFDDQFSVERPDGSNFTLKIRSTKLEDSAMYFCASTATVNTEAFFGQGTRLTVV.

This clone was seen only once. This sequence joins TRBV19 and TRBJ1-2, with D unresolved. The CDR3 contains 12 residues. Trimming removed 4 bases from V and 8 bases from J, with 11 bases in between. CDR1 LNHDA and CDR2 SQIVND come from the germline V gene (reference sequence). The CDR3 reads CASSNQVGGYTF. The CDR3 DNA reads as TGTGCCAGTAGTAACCAGGTCGGAGGCTACACCTTC.

This clone is a singleton in its sample. The chain combines TRBV2 with TRBJ2-1; 8 bases are shared with TRBD2. The J segment lost 5 bases and the V segment lost 8 bases, leaving 8 bases of the junction unmatched. In germline, CDR1 is SNHLY, CDR2 FYNNEI. This CDR3 spans 14 amino acids. CDR3 nucleotide sequence: TGTGCCAGCCCTGGGCGGGGGGCGCACAATGAGCAGTTCTTC. Its protein product is CASPGRGAHNEQFF.